Included here is one T cell receptor beta chain sequence, with context. The time point: persistent/refractory GD, antithyroid drugs over 5 years with positive TRAb. Preparation of the TCR library used RNA extracted from PBMCs. These data belong to a study of regulatory T cells in long-lasting Graves disease. CDR3-region Arm-PCR and iRepertoire HTBI primers produced the TCR beta libraries. MiXCR, applied by TCRdb to the multiplex PCR reads, yields one record per CDR3 protein. The sample carries hundreds of thousands of distinct CDR3 sequences, roughly a fifth recorded once. The source is a female donor with Graves disease. Here the sequenced sample was peripheral blood mononuclear cells (PBMCs), taken when the disease was refractory, from a patient treated with antithyroid drugs.

This CDR3 is CASRQGARDEQYF. The CDR3 nucleotides are TGTGCCAGCAGGCAAGGGGCCAGGGACGAGCAGTACTTC. V gene TRBV6-2 or TRBV6-3 combines with J gene TRBJ2-7; possibly TRBD1 for D (5 bases). Trimming cost V 6 bases and J 5 bases, with 14 bases left between them. This CDR3 contains 13 residues. From germline, CDR1 is MNHEY and CDR2 SVGEGT.